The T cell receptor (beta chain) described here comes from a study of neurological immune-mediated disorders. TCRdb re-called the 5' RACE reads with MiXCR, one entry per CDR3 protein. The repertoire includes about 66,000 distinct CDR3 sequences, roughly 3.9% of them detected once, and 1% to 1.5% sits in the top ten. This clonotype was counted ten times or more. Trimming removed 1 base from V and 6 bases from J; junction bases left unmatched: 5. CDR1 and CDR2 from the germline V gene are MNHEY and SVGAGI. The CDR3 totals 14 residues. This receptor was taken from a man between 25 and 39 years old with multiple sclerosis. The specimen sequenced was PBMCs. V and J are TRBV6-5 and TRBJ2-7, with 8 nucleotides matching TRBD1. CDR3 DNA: TGTGCCAGCAGTTACTACAGGGGGTATACCGAGCAGTACTTC. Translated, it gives CASSYYRGYTEQYF.